In its sample, the clone carrying this TCR beta chain was seen many times. What was amplified from RNA transcripts were TCR beta CDR3 regions. Carried out on the TCR CDR3, a first-round RT-PCR used the HTBI primer set. TCRdb reprocessed the multiplex PCR reads with MiXCR, giving one entry per CDR3 protein. The sample has under 700,000 distinct CDR3 sequences, around 15% seen once. The data were taken from a study of T cells in Graves' hyperthyroidism and ophthalmopathy. The TCR was taken from a woman aged 18-35 years with Graves' hyperthyroidism. Material: blood.

The CDR3 DNA sequence: TGTGCCAGCGGGCAACCTGCCGGCGATGAGCAGTTCTTC. This encodes CASGQPAGDEQFF. The chain recombines TRBV6-1 with TRBJ2-1; D not resolved. CDR1 is MNHNS and CDR2 is SASEGT in the germline V gene. The CDR3 loop spans 13 amino acids. The V end lost 8 bases, the J end lost 8 bases, and 16 bases lay between the germline ends.